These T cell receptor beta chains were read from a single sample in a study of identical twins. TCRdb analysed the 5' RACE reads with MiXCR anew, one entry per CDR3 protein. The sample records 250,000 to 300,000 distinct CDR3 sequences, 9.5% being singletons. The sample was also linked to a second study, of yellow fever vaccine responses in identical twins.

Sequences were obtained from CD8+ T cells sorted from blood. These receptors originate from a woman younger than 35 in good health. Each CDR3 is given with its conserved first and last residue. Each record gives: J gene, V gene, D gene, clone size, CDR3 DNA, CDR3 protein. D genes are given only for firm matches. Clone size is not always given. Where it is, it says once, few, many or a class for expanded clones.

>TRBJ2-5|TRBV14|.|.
TGTGCCAGCAGCCAAGAGTTCGAGACCCAGTACTTC
CASSQEFETQYF
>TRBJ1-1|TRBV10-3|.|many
TGTGCCATCAGTGGGACACTCAACACTGAAGCTTTCTTT
CAISGTLNTEAFF
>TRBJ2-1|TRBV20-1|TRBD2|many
TGCAGTGCTAGAGAGGGGGACTACTACAATGAGCAGTTCTTC
CSAREGDYYNEQFF
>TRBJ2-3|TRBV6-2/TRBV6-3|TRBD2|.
TGTGCCAGCAGTTTGCGGGAGTCAACAGATACGCAGTATTTT
CASSLRESTDTQYF
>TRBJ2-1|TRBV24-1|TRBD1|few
TGTGCCACCCGCGGGACAGGGCAAAATGAGCAGTTCTTC
CATRGTGQNEQFF
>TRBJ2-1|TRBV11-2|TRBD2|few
TGTGCCAGCAGCTTCATACTAGCGGTTTCCTACAATGAGCAGTTCTTC
CASSFILAVSYNEQFF
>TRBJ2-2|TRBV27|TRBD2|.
TGTGCCAGCAGTTTATTGGGAAGCGGGGGCCCGAACACCGGGGAGCTGTTTTTT
CASSLLGSGGPNTGELFF
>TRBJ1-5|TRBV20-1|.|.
TGCAGTGCTAAAACAGGGACGGCGCACAATCAGCCCCAGCATTTT
CSAKTGTAHNQPQHF
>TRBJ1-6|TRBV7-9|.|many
TGTGCCAGCAGCTCGGCGGGGGTTAATAATTCACCCCTCCACTTT
CASSSAGVNNSPLHF
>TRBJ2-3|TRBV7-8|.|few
TGTGCCAGCAGCTTAGACGAGGTTGGCACAGATACGCAGTATTTT
CASSLDEVGTDTQYF
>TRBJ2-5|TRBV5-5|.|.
TGTGCCAGCAGCTTGACGCGGGGAAGCCAAGAGACCCAGTACTTC
CASSLTRGSQETQYF
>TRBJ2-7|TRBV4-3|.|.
TGCGCCAGCAGCCAGTGGCAGGGTGTCGAGCAGTACTTC
CASSQWQGVEQYF
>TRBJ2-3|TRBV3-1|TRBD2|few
TGTGCCAGCAGCCAGACTACTAGCGGGGGGCCAGATACGCAGTATTTT
CASSQTTSGGPDTQYF
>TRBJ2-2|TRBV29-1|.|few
TGCAGCGTTGAGGTCGACACCGGGGAGCTGTTTTTT
CSVEVDTGELFF
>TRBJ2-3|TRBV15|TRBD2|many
TGTGCCACCAGCAAGGGACTAGCGGGAGAGGCGGGTACAGATACGCAGTATTTT
CATSKGLAGEAGTDTQYF
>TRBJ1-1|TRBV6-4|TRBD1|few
TGTGCCAGCAGTGACTCATCTGCCAATGACAGGGGCACTGAAGCTTTCTTT
CASSDSSANDRGTEAFF
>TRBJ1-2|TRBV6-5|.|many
TGTGCCAGCAGTTACTCTGGGGGGGGCTATGGCTACACCTTC
CASSYSGGGYGYTF
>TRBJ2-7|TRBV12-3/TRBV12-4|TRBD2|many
TGTGCCAGCAGTTTAGTGGGACTAGCGGGAGCGAGTGAGCAGTACTTC
CASSLVGLAGASEQYF
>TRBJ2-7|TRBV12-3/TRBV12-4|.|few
TGTGCCAGCAGTTTATGGAAGGGTAGCGAGCAGTACTTC
CASSLWKGSEQYF
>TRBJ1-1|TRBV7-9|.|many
TGTGCCAGCAGCTTGGGAGGGGACTTAGAAGCTTTCTTT
CASSLGGDLEAFF
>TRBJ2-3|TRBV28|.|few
TGTGCCAGCAGCGGGGGATTCCCTTCGGGCACAGATACGCAGTATTTT
CASSGGFPSGTDTQYF
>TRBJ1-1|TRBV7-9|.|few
TGTGCCAGCAGCAATCCGGAGACAGCGGCCGTAGCAGCTTTCTTT
CASSNPETAAVAAFF
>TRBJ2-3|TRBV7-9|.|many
TGTGCCAGCAGAACAAATCCATCAATGCGGGACACTTTCCAGTATTTT
CASRTNPSMRDTFQYF
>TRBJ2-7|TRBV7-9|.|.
TGTGCCAGCAGCTTAAAGCCCTACGAGCAGTACTTC
CASSLKPYEQYF
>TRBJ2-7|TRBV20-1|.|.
TGCAGTGCTAGAGATCGGAGGACGGCCTCCTACGAGCAGTACTTC
CSARDRRTASYEQYF
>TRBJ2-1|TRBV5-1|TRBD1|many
TGCGCCAGCAGCTTCCGGGACAGTATACGTGAGCAGTTCTTC
CASSFRDSIREQFF
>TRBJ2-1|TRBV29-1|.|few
TGCAGCGTCGACAACCCCTCCACGTCGGACAATGAGCAGTTCTTC
CSVDNPSTSDNEQFF
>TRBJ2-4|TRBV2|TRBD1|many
TGTGCCAGCAGGGGACAGGAGCAGTACTTC
CASRGQEQYF
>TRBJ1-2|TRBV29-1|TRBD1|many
TGCAGCGCCCTACAGGGGTTTAGCTATGGCTACACCTTC
CSALQGFSYGYTF
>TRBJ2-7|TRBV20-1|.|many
TGCAGTGCTAGGCCTGCCTCCTACGAGCAGTACTTC
CSARPASYEQYF
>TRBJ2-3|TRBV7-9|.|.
TGTGCCAGCAGCCTTGACTCGACTACGCAGTATTTT
CASSLDSTTQYF
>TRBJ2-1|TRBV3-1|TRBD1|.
TGTGCCAGCAGCCACCACAAAAGACAGGGAAACAATGAGCAGTTCTTC
CASSHHKRQGNNEQFF
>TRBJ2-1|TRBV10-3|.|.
TGTGCCATCAGCGGACTCAATCCCAACAATGAGCAGTTCTTC
CAISGLNPNNEQFF
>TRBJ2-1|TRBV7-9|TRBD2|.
TGTGCCAGCAGCTTAGCGGCTAGCGGAACCAACAATGAGCAGTTCTTC
CASSLAASGTNNEQFF
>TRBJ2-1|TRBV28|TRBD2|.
TGTGCCAGTAGCGGGAGGGCCTCAATCACCTACAATGAGCAGTTCTTC
CASSGRASITYNEQFF
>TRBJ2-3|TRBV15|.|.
TGTGCCACCAGCAGGCTCAGGGGTCCAGATACGCAGTATTTT
CATSRLRGPDTQYF
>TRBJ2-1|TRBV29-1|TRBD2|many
TGCAGCGTTGTGGGCGGGAGCGCGGGCTCCTACAATGAGCAGTTCTTC
CSVVGGSAGSYNEQFF